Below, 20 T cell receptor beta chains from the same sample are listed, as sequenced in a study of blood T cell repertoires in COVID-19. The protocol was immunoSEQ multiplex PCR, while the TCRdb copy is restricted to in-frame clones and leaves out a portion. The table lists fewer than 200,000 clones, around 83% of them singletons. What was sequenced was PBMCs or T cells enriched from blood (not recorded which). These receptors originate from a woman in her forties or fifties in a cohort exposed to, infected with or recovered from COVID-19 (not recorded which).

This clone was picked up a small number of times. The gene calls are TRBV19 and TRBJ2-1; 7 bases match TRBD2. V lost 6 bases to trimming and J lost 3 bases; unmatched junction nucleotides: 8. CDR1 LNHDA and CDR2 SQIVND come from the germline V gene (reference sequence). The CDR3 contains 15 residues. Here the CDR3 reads CASRGGTTLYNEQFF. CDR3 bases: TGTGCCAGTAGGGGGGGGACTACCCTCTACAATGAGCAGTTCTTC.

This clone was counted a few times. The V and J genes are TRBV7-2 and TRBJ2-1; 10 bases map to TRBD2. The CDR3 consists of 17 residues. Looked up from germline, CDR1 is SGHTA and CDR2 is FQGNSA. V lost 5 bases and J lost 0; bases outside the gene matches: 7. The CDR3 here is CASSLRSGGGSYNEQFF. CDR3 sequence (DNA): TGTGCCAGCAGCCTTAGAAGCGGGGGGGGCTCCTACAATGAGCAGTTCTTC.

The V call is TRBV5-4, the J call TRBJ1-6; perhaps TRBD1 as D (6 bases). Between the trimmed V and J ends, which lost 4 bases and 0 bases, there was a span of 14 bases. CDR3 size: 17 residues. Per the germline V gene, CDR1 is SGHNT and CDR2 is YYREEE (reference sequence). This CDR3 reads CASSRDRFSSYNSPLHF. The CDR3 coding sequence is TGTGCCAGCAGCCGCGACAGGTTCAGCTCCTATAATTCACCCCTCCACTTT.

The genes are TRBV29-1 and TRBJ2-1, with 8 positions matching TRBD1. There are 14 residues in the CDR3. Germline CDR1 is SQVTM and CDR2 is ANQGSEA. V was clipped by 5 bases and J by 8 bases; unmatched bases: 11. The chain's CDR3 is CSVRWPDRGDEQFF. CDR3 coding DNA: TGCAGCGTTAGATGGCCCGACAGGGGCGATGAGCAGTTCTTC.

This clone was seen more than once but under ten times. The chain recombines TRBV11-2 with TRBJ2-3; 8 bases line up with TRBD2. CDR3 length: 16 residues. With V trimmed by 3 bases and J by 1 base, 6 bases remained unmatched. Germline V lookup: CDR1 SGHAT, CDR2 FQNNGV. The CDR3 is CASSFVAGGRTDTQYF. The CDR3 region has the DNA TGTGCCAGCAGCTTTGTCGCGGGAGGTCGCACAGATACGCAGTATTTT.

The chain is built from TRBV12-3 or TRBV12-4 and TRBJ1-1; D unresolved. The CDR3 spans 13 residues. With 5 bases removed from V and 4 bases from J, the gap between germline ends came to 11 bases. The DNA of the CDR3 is TGTGCCAGCAGTGGGTTGCGGGGCACTGAAGCTTTCTTT. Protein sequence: CASSGLRGTEAFF.

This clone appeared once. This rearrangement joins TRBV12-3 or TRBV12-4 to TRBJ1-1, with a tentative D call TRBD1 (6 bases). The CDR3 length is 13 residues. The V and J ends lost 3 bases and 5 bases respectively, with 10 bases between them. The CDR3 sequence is CASSFGGRTEAFF. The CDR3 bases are TGTGCCAGCAGTTTCGGGGGGCGAACTGAAGCTTTCTTT.

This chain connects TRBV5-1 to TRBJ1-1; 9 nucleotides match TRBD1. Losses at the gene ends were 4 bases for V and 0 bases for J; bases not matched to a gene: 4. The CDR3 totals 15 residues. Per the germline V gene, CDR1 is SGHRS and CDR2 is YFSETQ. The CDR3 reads CASSKGTGLNTEAFF. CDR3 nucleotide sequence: TGCGCCAGCAGCAAAGGGACAGGGTTGAACACTGAAGCTTTCTTT.

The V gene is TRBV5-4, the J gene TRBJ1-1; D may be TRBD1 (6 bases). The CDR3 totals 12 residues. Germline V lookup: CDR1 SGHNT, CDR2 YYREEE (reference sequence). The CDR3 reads CALSRGGTEAFF. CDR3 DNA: TGTGCTTTATCCAGAGGGGGCACTGAAGCTTTCTTT. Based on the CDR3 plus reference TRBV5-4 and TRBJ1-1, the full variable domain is ETGVTQSPTHLIKTRGQQVTLRCSSQSGHNTVSWYQQALGQGPQFIFQYYREEENGRGNFPPRFSGLQFPNYSSELNVNALELDDSALYLCALSRGGTEAFFGQGTRLTVV.

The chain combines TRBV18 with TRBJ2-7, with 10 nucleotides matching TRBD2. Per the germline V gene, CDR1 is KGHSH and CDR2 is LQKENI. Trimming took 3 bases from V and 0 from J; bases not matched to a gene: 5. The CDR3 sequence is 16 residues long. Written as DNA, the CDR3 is TGTGCCAGCTCACCTGGACTAGCGGCGAGCTCCTACGAGCAGTACTTC. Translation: CASSPGLAASSYEQYF. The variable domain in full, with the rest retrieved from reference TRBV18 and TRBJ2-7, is NAGVMQNPRHLVRRRGQEARLRCSPMKGHSHVYWYRQLPEEGLKFMVYLQKENIIDESGMPKERFSAEFPKEGPSILRIQQVVRGDSAAYFCASSPGLAASSYEQYFGPGTRLTVT.

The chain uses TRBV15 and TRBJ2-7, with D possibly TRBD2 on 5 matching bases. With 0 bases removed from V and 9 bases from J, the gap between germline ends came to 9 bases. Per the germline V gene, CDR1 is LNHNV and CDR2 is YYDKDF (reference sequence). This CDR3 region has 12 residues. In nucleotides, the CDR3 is TGTGCCACCAGCAGAGAGGTTGGAGGGCAGTACTTC. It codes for CATSREVGGQYF.

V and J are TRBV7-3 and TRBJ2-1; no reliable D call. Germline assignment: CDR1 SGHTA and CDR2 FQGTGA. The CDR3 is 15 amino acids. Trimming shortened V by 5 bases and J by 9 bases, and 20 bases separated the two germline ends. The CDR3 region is CASSPQAPVVGEQFF. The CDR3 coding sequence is TGTGCCAGCAGCCCCCAAGCCCCGGTCGTCGGTGAGCAGTTCTTC.

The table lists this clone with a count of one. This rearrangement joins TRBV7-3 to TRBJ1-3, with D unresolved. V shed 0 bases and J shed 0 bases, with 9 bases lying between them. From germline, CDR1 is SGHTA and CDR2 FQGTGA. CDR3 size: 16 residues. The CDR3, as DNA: TGTGCCAGCAGCTTAACTGGCGGCAACTCTGGAAACACCATATATTTT. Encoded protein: CASSLTGGNSGNTIYF.

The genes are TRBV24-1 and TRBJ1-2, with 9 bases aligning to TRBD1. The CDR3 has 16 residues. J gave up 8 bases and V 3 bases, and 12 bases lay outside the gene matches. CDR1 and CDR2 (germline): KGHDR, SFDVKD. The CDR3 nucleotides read TGTGCCACCAGTGATCCTGGGGACAGGGAATTGGGCGGCTACACCTTC. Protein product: CATSDPGDRELGGYTF.

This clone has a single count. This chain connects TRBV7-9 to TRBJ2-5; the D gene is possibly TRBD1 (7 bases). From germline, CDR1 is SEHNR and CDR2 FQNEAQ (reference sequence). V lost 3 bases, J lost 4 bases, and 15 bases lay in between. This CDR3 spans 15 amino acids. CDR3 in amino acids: CASSLYAQGGETQYF. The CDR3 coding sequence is TGTGCCAGCAGCTTGTATGCCCAGGGGGGAGAGACCCAGTACTTC.

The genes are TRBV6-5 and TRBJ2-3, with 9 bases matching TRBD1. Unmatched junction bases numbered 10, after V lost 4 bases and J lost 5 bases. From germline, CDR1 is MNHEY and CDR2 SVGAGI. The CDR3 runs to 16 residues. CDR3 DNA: TGTGCCAGCAGTTCACCAAAGGACAGGGGCGAAGATACGCAGTATTTT. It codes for CASSSPKDRGEDTQYF.

The CDR3 DNA is TGTGCCAGCAGTAAATCGACGGGGGGGAACACTGAAGCTTTCTTT. As protein: CASSKSTGGNTEAFF. The rearrangement links TRBV7-9 to TRBJ1-1; TRBD1 might be the D (5 bases). CDR3 size: 15 residues. Germline values: CDR1 SEHNR, CDR2 FQNEAQ (reference sequence). The V end lost 6 bases, the J end lost 1 base, and 15 bases lay between the germline ends.

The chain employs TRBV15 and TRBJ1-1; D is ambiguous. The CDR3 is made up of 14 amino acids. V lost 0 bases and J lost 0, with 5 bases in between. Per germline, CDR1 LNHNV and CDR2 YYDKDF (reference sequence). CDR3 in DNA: TGTGCCACCAGCAGAGAAACATTGAACACTGAAGCTTTCTTT. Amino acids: CATSRETLNTEAFF.

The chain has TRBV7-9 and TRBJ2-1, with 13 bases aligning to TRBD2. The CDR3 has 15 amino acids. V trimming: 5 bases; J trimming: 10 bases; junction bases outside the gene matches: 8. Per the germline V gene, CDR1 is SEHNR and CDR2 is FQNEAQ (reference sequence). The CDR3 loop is CASSLLAGGQDEQFF. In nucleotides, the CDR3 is TGTGCCAGCAGCCTACTAGCGGGGGGGCAGGACGAGCAGTTCTTC.

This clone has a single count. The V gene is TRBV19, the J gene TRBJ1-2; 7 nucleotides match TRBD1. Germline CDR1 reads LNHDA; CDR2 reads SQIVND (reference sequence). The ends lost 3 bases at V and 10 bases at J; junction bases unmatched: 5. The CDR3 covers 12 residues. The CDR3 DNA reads TGTGCCAGTAGTATTAGAGGGGGCGACTACACCTTC. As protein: CASSIRGGDYTF. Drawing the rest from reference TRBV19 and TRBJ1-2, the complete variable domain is DGGITQSPKYLFRKEGQNVTLSCEQNLNHDAMYWYRQDPGQGLRLIYYSQIVNDFQKGDIAEGYSVSREKKESFPLTVTSAQKNPTAFYLCASSIRGGDYTFGSGTRLTVV.